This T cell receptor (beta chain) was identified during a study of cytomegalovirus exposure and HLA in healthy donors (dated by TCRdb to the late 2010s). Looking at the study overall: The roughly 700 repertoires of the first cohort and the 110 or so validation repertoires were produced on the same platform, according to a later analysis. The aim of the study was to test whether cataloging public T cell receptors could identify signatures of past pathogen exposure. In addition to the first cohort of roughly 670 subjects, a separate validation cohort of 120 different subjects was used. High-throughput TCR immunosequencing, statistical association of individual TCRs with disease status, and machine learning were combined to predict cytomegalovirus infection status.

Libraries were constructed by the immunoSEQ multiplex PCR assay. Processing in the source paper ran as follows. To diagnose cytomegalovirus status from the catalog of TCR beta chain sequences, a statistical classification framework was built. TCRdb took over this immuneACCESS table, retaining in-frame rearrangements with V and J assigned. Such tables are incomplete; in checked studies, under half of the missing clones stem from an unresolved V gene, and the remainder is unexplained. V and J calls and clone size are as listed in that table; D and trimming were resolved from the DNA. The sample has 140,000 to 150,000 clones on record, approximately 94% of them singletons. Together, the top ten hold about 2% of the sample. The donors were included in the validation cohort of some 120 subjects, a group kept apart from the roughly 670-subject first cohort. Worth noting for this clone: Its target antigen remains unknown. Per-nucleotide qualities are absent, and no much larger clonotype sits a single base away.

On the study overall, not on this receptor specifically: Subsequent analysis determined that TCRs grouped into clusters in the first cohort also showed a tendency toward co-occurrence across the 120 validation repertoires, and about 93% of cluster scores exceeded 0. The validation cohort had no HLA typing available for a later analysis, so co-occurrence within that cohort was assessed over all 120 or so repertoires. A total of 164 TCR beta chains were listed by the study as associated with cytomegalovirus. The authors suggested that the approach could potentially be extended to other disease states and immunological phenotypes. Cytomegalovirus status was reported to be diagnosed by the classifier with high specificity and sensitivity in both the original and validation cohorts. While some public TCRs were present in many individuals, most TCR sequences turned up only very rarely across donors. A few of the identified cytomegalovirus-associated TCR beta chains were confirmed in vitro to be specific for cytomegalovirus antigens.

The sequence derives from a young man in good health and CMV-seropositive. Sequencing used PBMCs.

CDR3 sequence: CSGDLTSAGETQYF. The nucleotide sequence is given as TGCAGCGGGGACTTGACTAGCGCGGGAGAGACCCAGTACTTC. This chain is built from TRBV29-1 and TRBJ2-5; 8 bases in the middle match TRBD2. V lost 7 bases and J lost 4 bases, and the count of bases not matched to a germline gene is 11. CDR1 and CDR2 are drawn from the germline V gene: SQVTM, ANQGSEA. The CDR3 covers 14 residues, taking in both the cysteine and the phenylalanine. Left in the record is the CDR3 DNA by itself, 42 bases read in frame from the first base.